This record looks at one T cell receptor (beta chain) sequence and its context. The antigen is undetermined. This sample was included in a study of cytomegalovirus exposure and HLA in healthy donors. Overall study: Assignment to the Caucasian-associated ancestry cluster applied to approximately 80% of the approximately 360 genotyped donors.

Findings and limits, study-wide: Common viral pathogens seemed, in a later analysis, to connect with several of the most significant clusters. Testing in vitro showed a few CMV-associated chains specific for CMV antigens. The authors listed some 150 TCR beta chains as cytomegalovirus-associated.

The V gene end was trimmed by 0 bases and the J gene end by 1 base; junction bases not matched to a gene: 6. There are 17 residues in the CDR3. Germline CDR1 is SGHAT and CDR2 is FQNNGV. Researchers ran the PCR with 60 Vbeta and 13 Jbeta primers. Sequencing was performed with immunoSEQ multiplex PCR; in TCRdb, only in-frame clones are kept and a portion is missing. The repertoire holds about 160,000 clones, with less than 85% as singletons. The source of this sequence is a male donor in good health and CMV-seronegative. Sequences were obtained from PBMCs. The V gene is TRBV11-2, the J gene TRBJ2-1; TRBD1 matches 7 bases. The CDR3 is CASSLDPSGGSYNEQFF. The DNA of the CDR3 is TGTGCCAGCAGCTTAGATCCGTCAGGGGGATCCTACAATGAGCAGTTCTTC.